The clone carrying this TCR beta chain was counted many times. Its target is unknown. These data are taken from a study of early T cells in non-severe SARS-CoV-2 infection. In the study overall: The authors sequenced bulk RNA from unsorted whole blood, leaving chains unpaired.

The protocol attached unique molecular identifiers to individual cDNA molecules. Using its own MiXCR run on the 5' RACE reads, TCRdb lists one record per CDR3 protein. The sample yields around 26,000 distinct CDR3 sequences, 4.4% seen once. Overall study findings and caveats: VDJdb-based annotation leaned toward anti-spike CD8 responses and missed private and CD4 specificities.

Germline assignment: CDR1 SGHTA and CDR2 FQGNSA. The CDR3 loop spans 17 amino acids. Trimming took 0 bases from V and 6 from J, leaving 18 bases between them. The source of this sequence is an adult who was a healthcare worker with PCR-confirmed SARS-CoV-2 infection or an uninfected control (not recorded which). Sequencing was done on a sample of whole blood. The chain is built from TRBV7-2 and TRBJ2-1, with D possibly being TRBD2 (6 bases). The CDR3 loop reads CASSLAIRRAVINEQFF. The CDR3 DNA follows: TGTGCCAGCAGCTTAGCAATTCGGAGGGCCGTAATCAATGAGCAGTTCTTC.